This T cell receptor beta chain was profiled in a study of tumor-infiltrating lymphocytes in primary liver carcinoma. In the study overall: Those enrolled were patients of both sexes, who were aged 30 to 69 years.

For each extraction, RNA and DNA were obtained together from roughly 20-30 mg of unsorted bulk tissue. The investigators made TCR beta cDNA from about 500 ng total RNA, using a constant-region primer. Employing slightly modified ARM-PCR, three nested multiplex PCR rounds were run, and these gave rise to the TCR beta libraries. PCR rounds one and two used TRBV1-TRBV30 forward primers with a C-beta reverse primer for around 9 cycles each. Each CDR3 protein is one row after TCRdb ran MiXCR on the multiplex PCR reads. Among some 190,000 distinct CDR3 sequences, approximately 80% were seen once, and the ten largest hold about a sixth. From germline, CDR1 is SQVTM and CDR2 ANQGSEA. The CDR3 contains 10 residues. Study-wide findings and caveats: Tumor-adjacent and tumor-blood pairs displayed less overlap than did pairs of tumor regions. The difference in top-250-clone fraction between tumors and blood was significant, favoring tumors (p = 0.039).

As to this clonotype: The antigen is not known.

The rearrangement joins TRBV29-1 to TRBJ1-1; D is undetermined. This clonotype was sampled from a man aged 35 to 55 with primary liver carcinoma and hepatitis B virus infection. Sequenced: tumor tissue from primary liver carcinoma. In DNA, the CDR3 is TGCAGTGTGGTAGATGTTGATGCTTTCTTT. This sequence encodes CSVVDVDAFF.